Below are 17 T cell receptor beta chains sequenced from a single sample in a study of monozygotic twins with inflammatory bowel disease. One entry per CDR3 protein, without DNA, is what TCRdb gives after re-calling the 5' RACE reads. Here the sample table reports a few hundred thousand distinct CDR3 sequences. The specimen was blood. The receptors here all came from a human donor with ulcerative colitis or Crohn's disease, or a healthy co-twin of an affected twin (not recorded which).

V gene TRBV6-1 combines with J gene TRBJ1-2; the TRBD1 assignment by TCRdb is unverifiable without DNA. This CDR3 region has 17 residues. Germline CDR1 reads MNHNS; CDR2 reads SASEGT. The CDR3 here is CASGFVAGGPRDYGYTF.

The chain uses TRBV4-3 and TRBJ2-7; without DNA, the TCRdb call of TRBD1 cannot be checked. CDR1 is LGHNA, CDR2 YSLEER, per germline. The CDR3 is made up of 13 amino acids. The CDR3 sequence: CASSQGGIYEQYF.

This chain links TRBV12-3 or TRBV12-4 with TRBJ1-2; TCRdb's assignment of TRBD1 cannot be checked, as there is no DNA. The length of the CDR3 is 12 residues. The chain's CDR3 is CASSLQGWGYTF.

This chain links TRBV7-2 with TRBJ1-2; lacking DNA, the TRBD1 call made by TCRdb goes unchecked. The CDR3 is 13 amino acids. Germline assignment: CDR1 SGHTA and CDR2 FQGNSA. The chain's CDR3 is CASSPGTYYGYTF. The full variable domain, with the rest looked up from reference TRBV7-2 and TRBJ1-2, is GAGVSQSPSNKVTEKGKDVELRCDPISGHTALYWYRQSLGQGLEFLIYFQGNSAPDKSGLPSDRFSAERTGGSVSTLTIQRTQQEDSAVYLCASSPGTYYGYTFGSGTRLTVV.

The genes are TRBV6-2 or TRBV6-3 and TRBJ2-7; TCRdb returns TRBD2, unconfirmable since there is no DNA. The CDR3 loop spans 15 amino acids. CDR1 and CDR2 (germline): MNHEY, SVGEGT. The CDR3 is CASSYWHSSSYEQYF.

CDR3: CATAMGGGTEAFF. V and J are TRBV5-1 and TRBJ1-1; TCRdb reports TRBD1, a call that lacks DNA to check it against. CDR3 length equals 13 residues. Germline values: CDR1 SGHRS, CDR2 YFSETQ. Supplemented by reference TRBV5-1 and TRBJ1-1, the full variable domain reads KAGVTQTPRYLIKTRGQQVTLSCSPISGHRSVSWYQQTPGQGLQFLFEYFSETQRNKGNFPGRFSGRQFSNSRSEMNVSTLELGDSALYLCATAMGGGTEAFFGQGTRLTVV.

The CDR3 sequence is CASSLARSALTQYF. The rearrangement links TRBV7-8 to TRBJ2-5. Per germline, CDR1 SGHVS and CDR2 FQNEAQ. There are 14 residues in the CDR3.

V and J are TRBV12-3 or TRBV12-4 and TRBJ1-4; the TRBD1 assignment by TCRdb is unverifiable without DNA. The CDR3 totals 14 residues. The CDR3 loop reads CASNTRGTRGKLFF.

The chain is built from TRBV29-1 and TRBJ2-6. This CDR3 spans 12 amino acids. Germline V gives CDR1 SQVTM, CDR2 ANQGSEA. CDR3 region: CSVLGGANVLTF. Full variable domain (remainder filled in from reference TRBV29-1 and TRBJ2-6): SAVISQKPSRDICQRGTSLTIQCQVDSQVTMMFWYRQQPGQSLTLIATANQGSEATYESGFVIDKFPISRPNLTFSTLTVSNMSPEDSSIYLCSVLGGANVLTFGAGSRLTVL.

The chain joins TRBV29-1 to TRBJ2-1; TCRdb's D call, TRBD1, is unchecked because there is no DNA. Per the germline V gene, CDR1 is SQVTM and CDR2 is ANQGSEA. CDR3 length: 17 amino acids. This chain's CDR3 is CSATNIPGQGYYNEQFF.

The chain links TRBV20-1 to TRBJ2-1; there is no DNA to check the TCRdb D call of TRBD2. This CDR3 region has 15 residues. Germline CDR1 is DFQATT and CDR2 is SNEGSKA (reference sequence). The CDR3 sequence is CSARDWAGGDNEQFF.

The chain couples TRBV29-1 to TRBJ1-1; as DNA is missing, the TRBD1 call by TCRdb cannot be tested. The CDR3 has 16 amino acids. Germline loops: CDR1 SQVTM, CDR2 ANQGSEA. The chain's CDR3 is CSVEDRGRFINTEAFF.

V gene TRBV11-1 combines with J gene TRBJ2-5; TCRdb indicates TRBD2, and absent DNA this call remains unverified. Looked up from germline, CDR1 is SGHAT and CDR2 is FQDESV (reference sequence). The CDR3 loop spans 14 amino acids. CDR3 residues: CASSDPSEKETQYF.

This sequence joins TRBV2 and TRBJ1-6; TCRdb picks TRBD1, but there is no DNA to check that call. Germline assignment: CDR1 SNHLY and CDR2 FYNNEI. The CDR3 runs to 15 residues. CDR3 region: CASRQPGQGRSPLHF.

The CDR3 loop reads CASSSTGAGPQGTQYF. The V call is TRBV7-2, the J call TRBJ2-5; the TRBD2 assignment by TCRdb is unverifiable without DNA. The CDR3 totals 16 residues. Germline V gene sequence: CDR1 SGHTA, CDR2 FQGNSA.

This chain connects TRBV7-9 to TRBJ1-2; checking the TCRdb D call of TRBD1 is not possible without DNA. This CDR3 region has 15 residues. CDR1 and CDR2 from the germline V gene are SEHNR and FQNEAQ (reference sequence). The CDR3 sequence: CASSLETGRYYGYTF.

This rearrangement joins TRBV20-1 to TRBJ1-2; no DNA is available, so the TRBD1 call from TCRdb remains unchecked. The CDR3 covers 13 residues. Germline CDR1 DFQATT, CDR2 SNEGSKA (reference sequence). The CDR3: CSARDDRVYGYTF.